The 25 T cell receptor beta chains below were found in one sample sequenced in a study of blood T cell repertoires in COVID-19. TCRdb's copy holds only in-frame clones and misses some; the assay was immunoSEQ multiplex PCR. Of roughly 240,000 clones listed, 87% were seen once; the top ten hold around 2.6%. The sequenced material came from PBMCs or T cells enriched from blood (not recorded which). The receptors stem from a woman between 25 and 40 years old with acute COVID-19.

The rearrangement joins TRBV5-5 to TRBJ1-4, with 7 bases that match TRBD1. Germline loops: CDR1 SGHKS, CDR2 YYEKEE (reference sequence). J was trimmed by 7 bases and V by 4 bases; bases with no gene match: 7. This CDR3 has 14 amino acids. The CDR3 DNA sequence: TGTGCCAGCAGCGGGACAGAAAGCGGTGAAAAACTGTTTTTT. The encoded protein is CASSGTESGEKLFF. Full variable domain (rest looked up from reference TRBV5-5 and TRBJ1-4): DAGVTQSPTHLIKTRGQQVTLRCSPISGHKSVSWYQQVLGQGPQFIFQYYEKEERGRGNFPDRFSARQFPNYSSELNVNALLLGDSALYLCASSGTESGEKLFFGSGTQLSVL.

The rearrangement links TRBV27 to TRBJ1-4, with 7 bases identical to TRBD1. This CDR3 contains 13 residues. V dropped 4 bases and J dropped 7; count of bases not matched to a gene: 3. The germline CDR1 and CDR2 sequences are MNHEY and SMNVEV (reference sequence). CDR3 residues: CASSSGQVEKLFF. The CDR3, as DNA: TGTGCCAGCAGTTCAGGACAGGTTGAAAAACTGTTTTTT.

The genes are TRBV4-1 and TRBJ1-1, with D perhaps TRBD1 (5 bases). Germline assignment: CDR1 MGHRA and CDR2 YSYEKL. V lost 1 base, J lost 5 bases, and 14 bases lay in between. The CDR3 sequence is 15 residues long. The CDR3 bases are TGCGCCAGCAGCCAAGTTGGGCACGGGGGGACTGAAGCTTTCTTT. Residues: CASSQVGHGGTEAFF.

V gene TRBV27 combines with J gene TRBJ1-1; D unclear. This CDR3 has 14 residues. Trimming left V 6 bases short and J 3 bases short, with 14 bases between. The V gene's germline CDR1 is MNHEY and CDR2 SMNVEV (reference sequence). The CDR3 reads CASRRGSADTEAFF. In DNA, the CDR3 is TGTGCCAGCAGACGGGGTTCGGCGGACACTGAAGCTTTCTTT.

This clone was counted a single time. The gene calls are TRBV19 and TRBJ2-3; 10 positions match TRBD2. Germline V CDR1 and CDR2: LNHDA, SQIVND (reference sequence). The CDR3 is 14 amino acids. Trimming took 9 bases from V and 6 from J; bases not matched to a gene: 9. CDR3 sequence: CASNTGLAADTQYF. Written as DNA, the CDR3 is TGTGCCAGCAACACCGGACTAGCGGCCGATACGCAGTATTTT.

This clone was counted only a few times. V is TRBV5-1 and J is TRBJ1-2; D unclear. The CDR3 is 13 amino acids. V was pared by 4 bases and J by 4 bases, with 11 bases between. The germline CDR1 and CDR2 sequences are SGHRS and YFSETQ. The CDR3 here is CASSPDGIYGYTF. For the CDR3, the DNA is TGCGCCAGCAGCCCGGACGGGATCTATGGCTACACCTTC. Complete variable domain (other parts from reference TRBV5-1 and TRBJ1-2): KAGVTQTPRYLIKTRGQQVTLSCSPISGHRSVSWYQQTPGQGLQFLFEYFSETQRNKGNFPGRFSGRQFSNSRSEMNVSTLELGDSALYLCASSPDGIYGYTFGSGTRLTVV.

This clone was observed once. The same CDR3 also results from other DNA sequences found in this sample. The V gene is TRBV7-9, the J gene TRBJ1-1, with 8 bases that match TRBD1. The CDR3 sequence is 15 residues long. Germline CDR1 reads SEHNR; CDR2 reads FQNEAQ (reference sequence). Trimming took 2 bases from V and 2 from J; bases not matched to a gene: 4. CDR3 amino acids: CASSLSGQGNTEAFF. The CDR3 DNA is TGTGCCAGCAGCTTATCCGGACAGGGAAACACTGAAGCTTTCTTT.

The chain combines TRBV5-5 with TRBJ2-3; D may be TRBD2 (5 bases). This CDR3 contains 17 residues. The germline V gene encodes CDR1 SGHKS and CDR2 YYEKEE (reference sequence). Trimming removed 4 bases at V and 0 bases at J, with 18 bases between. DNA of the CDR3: TGTGCCAGCAGCCCCCAGAGGGAAGGAACTAGCACAGATACGCAGTATTTT. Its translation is CASSPQREGTSTDTQYF.

CDR3 amino acids: CASSSTGVGEKLFF. The CDR3 coding sequence is TGCGCCAGCAGCTCGACAGGGGTGGGAGAAAAACTGTTTTTT. The chain combines TRBV5-1 with TRBJ1-4; 8 bases map to TRBD1. Looked up from germline, CDR1 is SGHRS and CDR2 is YFSETQ. CDR3 size: 14 residues. The ends lost 3 bases at V and 8 bases at J; junction bases unmatched: 6.

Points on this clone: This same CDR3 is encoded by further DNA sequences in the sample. DNA for the CDR3: TGTGCCAGCAGCTCAAGACAGGGGGCAGGGGAGACCCAGTACTTC. It translates to CASSSRQGAGETQYF. The rearrangement joins TRBV7-9 to TRBJ2-5; the match to TRBD1 covers 10 bases. The germline V gene encodes CDR1 SEHNR and CDR2 FQNEAQ (reference sequence). There are 15 residues in the CDR3. With 4 bases clipped from V and 5 bases from J, the junction kept 7 bases outside the gene matches.

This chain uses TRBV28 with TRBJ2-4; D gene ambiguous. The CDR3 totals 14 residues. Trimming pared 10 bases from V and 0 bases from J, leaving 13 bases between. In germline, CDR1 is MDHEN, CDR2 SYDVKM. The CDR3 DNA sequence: TGTGCCACCACACAGCACCTAGCCAAAAACATTCAGTACTTC. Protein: CATTQHLAKNIQYF.

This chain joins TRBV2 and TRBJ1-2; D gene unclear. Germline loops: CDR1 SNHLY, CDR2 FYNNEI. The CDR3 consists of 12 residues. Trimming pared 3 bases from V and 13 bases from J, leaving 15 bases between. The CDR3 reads CASSEELYKRTF. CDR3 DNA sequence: TGTGCCAGCAGTGAGGAACTTTACAAGCGCACCTTC.

The DNA of the CDR3 is TGTGCCAGCAGCTTAGACGGGAACTCCTACGAGCAGTACTTC. Protein product: CASSLDGNSYEQYF. The chain couples TRBV11-2 to TRBJ2-7; TRBD2 might be the D (5 bases). Trimming removed 0 bases from V and 0 bases from J, with 6 bases in between. The CDR3 extends over 14 amino acids. The germline gives CDR1 SGHAT, CDR2 FQNNGV.

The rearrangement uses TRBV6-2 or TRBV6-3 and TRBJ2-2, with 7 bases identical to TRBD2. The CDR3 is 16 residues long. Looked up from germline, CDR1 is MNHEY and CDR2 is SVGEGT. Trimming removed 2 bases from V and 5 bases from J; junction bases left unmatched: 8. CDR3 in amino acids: CASSYGQGGDTGELFF. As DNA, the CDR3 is TGTGCCAGCAGTTACGGTCAGGGAGGGGATACCGGGGAGCTGTTTTTT.

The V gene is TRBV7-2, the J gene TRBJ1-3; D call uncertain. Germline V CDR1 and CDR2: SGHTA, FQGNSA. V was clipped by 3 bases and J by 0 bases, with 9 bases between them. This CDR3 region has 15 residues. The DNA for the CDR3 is TGTGCCAGCAGCTTTCAGCGTTCCTCTGGAAACACCATATATTTT. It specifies CASSFQRSSGNTIYF.

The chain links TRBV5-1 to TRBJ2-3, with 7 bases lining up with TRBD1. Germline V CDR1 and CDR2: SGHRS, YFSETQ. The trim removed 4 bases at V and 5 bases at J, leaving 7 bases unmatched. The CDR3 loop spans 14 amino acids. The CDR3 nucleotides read TGCGCCAGCAGCCTGACAGGGACAGAAGATACGCAGTATTTT. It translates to CASSLTGTEDTQYF.

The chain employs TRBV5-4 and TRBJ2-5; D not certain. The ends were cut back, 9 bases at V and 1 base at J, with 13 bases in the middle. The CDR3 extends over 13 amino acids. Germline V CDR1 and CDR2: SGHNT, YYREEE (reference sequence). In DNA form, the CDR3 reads TGTGCCACCACGAGAGACTCCCAAGAGACCCAGTACTTC. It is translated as CATTRDSQETQYF.

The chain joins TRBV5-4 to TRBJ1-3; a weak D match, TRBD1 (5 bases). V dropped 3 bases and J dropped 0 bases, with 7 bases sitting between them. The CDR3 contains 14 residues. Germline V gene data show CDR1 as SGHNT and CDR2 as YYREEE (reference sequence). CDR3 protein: CASSSQGSGNTIYF. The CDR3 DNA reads TGTGCCAGCAGCTCCCAGGGCTCTGGAAACACCATATATTTT. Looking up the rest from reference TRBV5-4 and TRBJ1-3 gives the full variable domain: ETGVTQSPTHLIKTRGQQVTLRCSSQSGHNTVSWYQQALGQGPQFIFQYYREEENGRGNFPPRFSGLQFPNYSSELNVNALELDDSALYLCASSSQGSGNTIYFGEGSWLTVV.

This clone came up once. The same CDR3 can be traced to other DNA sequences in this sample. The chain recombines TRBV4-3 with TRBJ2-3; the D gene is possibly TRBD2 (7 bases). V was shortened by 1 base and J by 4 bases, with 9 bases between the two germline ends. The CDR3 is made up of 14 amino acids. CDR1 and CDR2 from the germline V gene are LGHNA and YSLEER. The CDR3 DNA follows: TGCGCCAGCAGCCAAGGAGGGGGGGCAGATACGCAGTATTTT. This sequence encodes CASSQGGGADTQYF.

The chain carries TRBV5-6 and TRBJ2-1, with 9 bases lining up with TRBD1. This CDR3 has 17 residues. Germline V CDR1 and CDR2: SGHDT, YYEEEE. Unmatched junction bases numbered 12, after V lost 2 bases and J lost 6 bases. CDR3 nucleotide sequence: TGTGCCAGCAGCTTATTTCCCGGGACAGGGTTAGTCAATGAGCAGTTCTTC. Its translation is CASSLFPGTGLVNEQFF.

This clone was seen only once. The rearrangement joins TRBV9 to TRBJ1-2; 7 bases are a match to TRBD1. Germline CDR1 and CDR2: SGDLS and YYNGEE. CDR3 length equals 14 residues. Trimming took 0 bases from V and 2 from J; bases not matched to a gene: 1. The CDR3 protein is CASSVETGNYGYTF. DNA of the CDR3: TGTGCCAGCAGCGTAGAGACAGGGAACTATGGCTACACCTTC. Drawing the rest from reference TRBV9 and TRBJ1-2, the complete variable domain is DSGVTQTPKHLITATGQRVTLRCSPRSGDLSVYWYQQSLDQGLQFLIQYYNGEERAKGNILERFSAQQFPDLHSELNLSSLELGDSALYFCASSVETGNYGYTFGSGTRLTVV.

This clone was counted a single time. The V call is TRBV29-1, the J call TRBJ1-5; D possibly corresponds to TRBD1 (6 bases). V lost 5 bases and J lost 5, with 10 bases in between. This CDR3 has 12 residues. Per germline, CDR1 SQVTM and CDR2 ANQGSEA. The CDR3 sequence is CSVQGSDQPQHF. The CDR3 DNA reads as TGCAGCGTTCAGGGGTCGGATCAGCCCCAGCATTTT.

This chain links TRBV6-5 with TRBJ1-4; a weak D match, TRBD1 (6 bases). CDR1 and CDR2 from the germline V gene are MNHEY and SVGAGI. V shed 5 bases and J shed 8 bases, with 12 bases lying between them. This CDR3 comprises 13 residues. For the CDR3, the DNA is TGTGCCAGCAGTCGGGGGGGGCAGGAAAAACTGTTTTTT. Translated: CASSRGGQEKLFF.

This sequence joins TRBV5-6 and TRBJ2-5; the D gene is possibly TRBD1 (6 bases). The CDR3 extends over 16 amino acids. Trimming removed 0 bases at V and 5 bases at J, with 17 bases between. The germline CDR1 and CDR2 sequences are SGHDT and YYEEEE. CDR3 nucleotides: TGTGCCAGCAGCTTGGTTTTGGTTCAGGGGAAGGAGACCCAGTACTTC. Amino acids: CASSLVLVQGKETQYF.

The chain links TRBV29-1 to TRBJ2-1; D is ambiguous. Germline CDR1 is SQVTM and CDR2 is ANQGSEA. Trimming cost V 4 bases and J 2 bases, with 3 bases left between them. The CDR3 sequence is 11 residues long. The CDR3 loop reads CSVATYNEQFF. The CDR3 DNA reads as TGCAGCGTTGCAACCTACAATGAGCAGTTCTTC.